The 26 T cell receptor beta chains below were found in one sample sequenced in a study of blood T cell repertoires in COVID-19. TCRdb's table, derived via immunoSEQ multiplex PCR, lists solely in-frame clones and lacks some. The sample lists roughly 100,000 clones; about 70% were seen once. Sequenced: peripheral blood. The receptors were sampled from a human donor with acute or convalescent COVID-19. The donor label of this sample is uncertain.

J is TRBJ1-5 and V is TRBV2; TRBD1 might be the D (5 bases). Trimming pared 3 bases from V and 3 bases from J, leaving 15 bases between. The CDR3 totals 16 residues. The V gene's germline CDR1 is SNHLY and CDR2 FYNNEI. The DNA of the CDR3 is TGTGCCAGCAGTGATTTGGCCCTAGGGGCCAATCAGCCCCAGCATTTT. Its translation is CASSDLALGANQPQHF.

This clone has only a few counts. The chain has TRBV9 and TRBJ1-1, with a possible D match to TRBD1 (5 bases). V was pared by 3 bases and J by 11 bases, with 14 bases between. In germline, CDR1 is SGDLS, CDR2 YYNGEE. The CDR3 has 12 residues. In DNA form, the CDR3 reads TGTGCCAGCAGCGGACAGCCCGGTACGGCTTTCTTT. Translation: CASSGQPGTAFF. The full variable domain, in which reference TRBV9 and TRBJ1-1 provide the parts outside the CDR3, is DSGVTQTPKHLITATGQRVTLRCSPRSGDLSVYWYQQSLDQGLQFLIQYYNGEERAKGNILERFSAQQFPDLHSELNLSSLELGDSALYFCASSGQPGTAFFGQGTRLTVV.

The chain carries TRBV24-1 and TRBJ1-4, with 7 positions matching TRBD1. Germline loops: CDR1 KGHDR, CDR2 SFDVKD. V lost 4 bases and J lost 8; bases outside the gene matches: 9. This CDR3 is 15 amino acids long. In DNA form, the CDR3 reads TGTGCCACCAGTGACGGGGGTCAGGGGGTCGAAAAACTGTTTTTT. Its protein product is CATSDGGQGVEKLFF.

In DNA, the CDR3 is TGTGCCAGCAGCCAGAGGGAGGCGAGGCCCCTCCACTTT. It specifies CASSQREARPLHF. The chain recombines TRBV3-1 (or the pseudogene TRBV3-2) with TRBJ1-6; no clear D gene. V gave up 3 bases and J gave up 13 bases, with 13 bases separating them. Germline lookup yields CDR1 LGHDT and CDR2 YNNKEL (reference sequence). The CDR3 runs to 13 residues.

This chain uses TRBV9 with TRBJ2-5; the match to TRBD1 covers 7 bases. CDR1 is SGDLS and CDR2 is YYNGEE in the germline V gene. V was pared by 2 bases and J by 5 bases, with 9 bases of the junction left unmatched. The CDR3 is 15 residues long. Here the CDR3 reads CASSVTGTQGETQYF. DNA for the CDR3: TGTGCCAGCAGCGTGACAGGGACCCAAGGGGAGACCCAGTACTTC.

This clone came up once. V gene TRBV2 combines with J gene TRBJ2-2, with 10 bases fitting TRBD1. V lost 5 bases, J lost 3 bases, and 3 bases stayed unmatched. The CDR3 is made up of 15 amino acids. Germline CDR1 is SNHLY and CDR2 is FYNNEI. The CDR3 reads CASSRQGADTGELFF. CDR3 DNA sequence: TGTGCCAGCAGTCGACAGGGGGCGGACACCGGGGAGCTGTTTTTT.

This chain connects TRBV19 to TRBJ2-5; 9 bases match TRBD2. There are 15 residues in the CDR3. The trim removed 3 bases at V and 2 bases at J, leaving 4 bases unmatched. In germline, CDR1 is LNHDA, CDR2 SQIVND (reference sequence). The CDR3 here is CASSIPAGGQETQYF. The CDR3 region has the DNA TGTGCCAGTAGTATCCCAGCGGGGGGACAAGAGACCCAGTACTTC.

The chain is built from TRBV29-1 and TRBJ1-2; the D gene is possibly TRBD1 (6 bases). V was trimmed by 7 bases and J by 4 bases, leaving 19 bases between them. CDR1 SQVTM and CDR2 ANQGSEA come from the germline V gene. The CDR3 spans 14 residues. The CDR3 loop reads CSANPTGKGYGYTF. The CDR3 DNA is TGCAGCGCGAACCCTACAGGGAAAGGCTATGGCTACACCTTC.

The V and J genes are TRBV2 and TRBJ2-5; D perhaps matches TRBD2 (6 bases). V was pared by 4 bases and J by 5 bases, with 8 bases between. The CDR3 spans 12 residues. Germline CDR1 reads SNHLY; CDR2 reads FYNNEI. CDR3 bases: TGTGCCAGCAGTGTACGGGGGGAGACCCAGTACTTC. It is translated as CASSVRGETQYF.

This clone has just a few counts. The rearrangement uses TRBV13 and TRBJ2-2, with D possibly matching TRBD1 (6 bases). V was shortened by 5 bases and J by 5 bases, with 21 bases between the two germline ends. Germline V lookup: CDR1 PRHDT, CDR2 FYEKMQ (reference sequence). The CDR3 spans 17 residues. Here the CDR3 reads CASSTKLGGPRTGELFF. DNA for the CDR3: TGTGCCAGCAGCACAAAGCTTGGGGGCCCGCGAACCGGGGAGCTGTTTTTT.

This sequence joins TRBV28 and TRBJ1-2; perhaps TRBD1 as D (5 bases). Trimming stripped 5 bases from V and 4 bases from J, with 14 bases between. The CDR3 has 14 amino acids. CDR1 MDHEN and CDR2 SYDVKM come from the germline V gene. The CDR3 loop reads CASSPFRTSYGYTF. DNA of the CDR3: TGTGCCAGCAGTCCATTCAGGACATCCTATGGCTACACCTTC.

This chain links TRBV14 with TRBJ2-1, with 8 bases identical to TRBD1. The CDR3 has 15 residues. Germline loops: CDR1 SGHDN, CDR2 FVKESK. Unmatched junction bases numbered 9, after V lost 4 bases and J lost 7 bases. The CDR3 region is CASSRYRTGKNEQFF. In DNA form, the CDR3 reads TGTGCCAGCAGCCGATACCGGACAGGGAAGAATGAGCAGTTCTTC.

The rearrangement links TRBV7-9 to TRBJ1-2; tentatively, D is TRBD1 (6 bases). CDR1 is SEHNR, CDR2 FQNEAQ, per germline (reference sequence). Trimming left V 2 bases short and J 8 bases short, with 21 bases between. This CDR3 contains 16 residues. CDR3 DNA: TGTGCCAGCAGCTTATCGGGACAAGCCCAAACTGGGGGCTACACCTTC. This gives the protein CASSLSGQAQTGGYTF.

The rearrangement links TRBV6-5 to TRBJ2-5; 10 nucleotides align to TRBD2. Germline lookup yields CDR1 MNHEY and CDR2 SVGAGI. V lost 7 bases to trimming and J lost 3 bases; unmatched junction nucleotides: 8. This CDR3 contains 15 residues. CDR3 nucleotide sequence: TGTGCCAGCACTACCAGCGGGGGGGCCGAAGAGACCCAGTACTTC. Translating it yields CASTTSGGAEETQYF.

The chain is built from TRBV3-1 (or the pseudogene TRBV3-2) and TRBJ2-1; TRBD2 aligns across 8 bases. Losses at the gene ends were 5 bases for V and 3 bases for J; bases not matched to a gene: 3. The CDR3 is 14 amino acids. The germline gives CDR1 LGHDT, CDR2 YNNKEL (reference sequence). CDR3 in amino acids: CASSFGGDYNEQFF. CDR3 bases: TGTGCCAGCAGCTTCGGGGGGGACTACAATGAGCAGTTCTTC.

On this clone itself: The sample carries other DNA sequences with the same CDR3. The rearrangement joins TRBV3-1 (or the pseudogene TRBV3-2) to TRBJ1-2; possible D gene TRBD1, 5 bases. Trimming removed 6 bases from V and 0 bases from J, with 8 bases in between. From germline, CDR1 is LGHDT and CDR2 YNNKEL (reference sequence). The CDR3 totals 13 residues. This CDR3 reads CASSRQSNYGYTF. The CDR3 nucleotides read TGTGCCAGCAGTAGACAGTCTAACTATGGCTACACCTTC.

The rearrangement joins TRBV28 to TRBJ2-7; 8 bases match TRBD1. J lost 3 bases, V lost 3 bases, and 10 bases had no gene match. CDR1 is MDHEN and CDR2 is SYDVKM in the germline V gene. This CDR3 comprises 16 residues. CDR3 nucleotides: TGTGCCAGCAGTTTCCCGGACAGGGAAGGAAACTACGAGCAGTACTTC. It codes for CASSFPDREGNYEQYF.

In DNA, the CDR3 is TGTGCCAGCAGTGCACCGGGACAGGGGGCCCAGCCCCAGCATTTT. Translation: CASSAPGQGAQPQHF. This chain connects TRBV28 to TRBJ1-5; 12 bases are shared with TRBD1. The CDR3 runs to 15 residues. V lost 5 bases, J lost 7 bases, and 6 bases stayed unmatched. The germline V gene has CDR1 MDHEN and CDR2 SYDVKM. Full variable domain (missing parts from reference TRBV28 and TRBJ1-5): DVKVTQSSRYLVKRTGEKVFLECVQDMDHENMFWYRQDPGLGLRLIYFSYDVKMKEKGDIPEGYSVSREKKERFSLILESASTNQTSMYLCASSAPGQGAQPQHFGDGTRLSIL.

In its sample, this clone was seen once. The rearrangement joins TRBV6-1 to TRBJ1-1; 8 nucleotides line up with TRBD1. J gave up 3 bases and V 0 bases, and 12 bases lay outside the gene matches. Germline values: CDR1 MNHNS, CDR2 SASEGT. The CDR3 length is 18 residues. The CDR3 nucleotides read TGTGCCAGCAGTGAAGCCATAACCAGGGGGCGGCGGGACACTGAAGCTTTCTTT. Its protein is CASSEAITRGRRDTEAFF.

The chain employs TRBV5-1 and TRBJ1-4, with D maybe TRBD1 (5 bases). The CDR3 contains 16 residues. Germline V gene lookup returns CDR1 SGHRS and CDR2 YFSETQ. With 3 bases removed from V and 3 bases from J, the gap between germline ends came to 15 bases. CDR3 DNA sequence: TGCGCCAGCAGCTCCCAGCCCACAGGCTCTAATGAAAAACTGTTTTTT. Translating gives CASSSQPTGSNEKLFF.

In its sample, this clone was seen once. This sequence joins TRBV7-3 and TRBJ2-6, with TRBD1 matching 7 bases. In germline, CDR1 is SGHTA, CDR2 FQGTGA. V trimming: 4 bases; J trimming: 1 base; junction bases outside the gene matches: 4. The CDR3 has 16 residues. CDR3 sequence (DNA): TGTGCCAGCAGCTGGACAGGAGGTTCTGGGGCCAACGTCCTGACTTTC. It specifies CASSWTGGSGANVLTF.

V and J are TRBV6-5 and TRBJ1-6; TRBD1 agrees at 9 bases. The germline CDR1 and CDR2 sequences are MNHEY and SVGAGI. The CDR3 spans 15 residues. V was clipped by 2 bases and J by 7 bases; unmatched bases: 3. CDR3 in amino acids: CASSYGDRGNSPLHF. Here the CDR3 DNA reads TGTGCCAGCAGTTACGGTGACAGGGGGAATTCACCCCTCCACTTT.

This chain uses TRBV5-1 with TRBJ1-3, with D perhaps TRBD1 (5 bases). The germline gives CDR1 SGHRS, CDR2 YFSETQ. Trimming shortened V by 0 bases and J by 0 bases, and 16 bases separated the two germline ends. The CDR3 is 18 amino acids. The CDR3 sequence: CASSLGPQASSSGNTIYF. The CDR3 coding sequence is TGCGCCAGCAGCTTGGGCCCACAGGCCTCGAGCTCTGGAAACACCATATATTTT.

This clone was counted only a few times. This chain joins TRBV28 and TRBJ2-7, with D tentatively TRBD1 (5 bases). The CDR3 sequence is 15 residues long. Germline V lookup: CDR1 MDHEN, CDR2 SYDVKM. The V and J ends lost 7 bases and 0 bases respectively, with 16 bases between them. The CDR3 loop is CASTPPQGHSYEQYF. CDR3 coding DNA: TGTGCCAGCACCCCACCCCAGGGTCACTCCTACGAGCAGTACTTC.

This clone occurred a few times. Other DNA sequences in the sample encode the same CDR3. As DNA, the CDR3 is TGTGCCAGCAGCTTATCGCGGGGCCAAGAGACCCAGTACTTC. It is translated as CASSLSRGQETQYF. V gene TRBV7-2 combines with J gene TRBJ2-5; a possible D gene is TRBD2 (6 bases). The CDR3 is 14 amino acids. Germline CDR1 is SGHTA and CDR2 is FQGNSA. Trimming removed 2 bases from V and 1 base from J, with 8 bases in between.

The genes are TRBV6-2 or TRBV6-3 and TRBJ1-6; the D is unclear. Germline CDR1 MNHEY, CDR2 SVGEGT. V shed 2 bases and J shed 9 bases, with 17 bases lying between them. The CDR3 is made up of 16 amino acids. The DNA of the CDR3 is TGTGCCAGCAGTTACGGAGGGCAGGTGGGTCTTTCACCCCTCCACTTT. Protein: CASSYGGQVGLSPLHF.